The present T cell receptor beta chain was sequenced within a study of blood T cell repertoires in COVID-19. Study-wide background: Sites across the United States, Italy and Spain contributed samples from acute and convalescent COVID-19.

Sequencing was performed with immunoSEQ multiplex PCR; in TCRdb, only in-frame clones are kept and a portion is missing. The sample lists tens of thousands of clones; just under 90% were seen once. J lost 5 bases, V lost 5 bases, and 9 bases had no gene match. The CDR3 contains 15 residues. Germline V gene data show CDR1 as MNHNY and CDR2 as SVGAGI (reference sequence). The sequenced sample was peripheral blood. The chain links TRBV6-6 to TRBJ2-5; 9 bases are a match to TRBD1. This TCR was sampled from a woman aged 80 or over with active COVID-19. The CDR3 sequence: CASSTQTGGGETQYF. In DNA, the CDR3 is TGTGCCAGCAGTACCCAGACAGGGGGTGGGGAGACCCAGTACTTC.